This T cell receptor (beta chain) originates from a study of blood T cell repertoires in COVID-19. This clone has a single count. CDR3 length: 16 residues. Trimming left V 3 bases short and J 8 bases short, with 23 bases between. In germline, CDR1 is SGHRS, CDR2 YFSETQ. The study drew participants aged about 18 to 89 years from some 24 US areas. The data were produced by immunoSEQ multiplex PCR, yet TCRdb's version contains in-frame clones alone and is incomplete. The data show approximately 250,000 clones, around 88% seen once. Sample: PBMCs or T cells enriched from blood (not recorded which). This receptor was obtained from a woman between 35 and 50 years old with acute COVID-19. The V call is TRBV5-1, the J call TRBJ1-2, with no clear D. The CDR3 sequence: CASSSREIVEPYGYTF. In DNA form, the CDR3 reads TGCGCCAGCAGCTCGAGAGAAATAGTCGAACCATACGGCTACACCTTC.